These 8 T cell receptor beta chains were all obtained from the same sample, sequenced in a study of response to subunit inactivated influenza vaccine. TCRdb re-derived calls from the RT-PCR reads in MiXCR, one entry per CDR3 protein. The sample has 500,000 or so distinct CDR3 sequences; approximately 16% are singletons. The specimen was CD4+ T cells sorted from PBMCs, collected around 25 months after vaccination. The source of these receptors is a man aged 45 to 75 who received an inactivated influenza vaccine.

The chain employs TRBV10-2 and TRBJ2-3; D is unclear. Germline V gives CDR1 WSHSY, CDR2 SAAADI. The CDR3 length is 11 residues. Trimming took 6 bases from V and 2 from J, leaving 3 bases between them. The CDR3, as DNA: TGCGCCAGCAGGCTCACAGATACGCAGTATTTT. It encodes CASRLTDTQYF.

In this sample, this clonotype turned up a few times. The chain joins TRBV5-1 to TRBJ2-4; D is possibly TRBD2 (5 bases). V lost 4 bases and J lost 9, with 14 bases in between. The germline CDR1 and CDR2 sequences are SGHRS and YFSETQ. The CDR3 contains 13 residues. The CDR3 DNA reads as TGCGCCAGCAGCCCATACAGCGGTCCCATTCAGTACTTC. Residues: CASSPYSGPIQYF. The entire variable domain, with the rest obtained from reference TRBV5-1 and TRBJ2-4, is as follows: KAGVTQTPRYLIKTRGQQVTLSCSPISGHRSVSWYQQTPGQGLQFLFEYFSETQRNKGNFPGRFSGRQFSNSRSEMNVSTLELGDSALYLCASSPYSGPIQYFGAGTRLSVL.

This chain links TRBV5-1 with TRBJ2-3, with 7 bases fitting TRBD2. The CDR3 loop spans 14 amino acids. Germline V lookup: CDR1 SGHRS, CDR2 YFSETQ. Trimming cost V 7 bases and J 2 bases; bases outside gene matches: 7. As DNA, the CDR3 is TGCGCCAGCCACCGCGGGAGAAACACAGATACGCAGTATTTT. Translating gives CASHRGRNTDTQYF.

The chain combines TRBV12-3 or TRBV12-4 with TRBJ2-1, with D unresolved. Between the trimmed V and J ends, which lost 6 bases and 0 bases, there was a span of 21 bases. The CDR3 contains 18 residues. The chain's CDR3 is CASSPPWVWASSYNEQFF. As DNA, the CDR3 is TGTGCCAGCAGCCCCCCATGGGTTTGGGCCAGCTCCTACAATGAGCAGTTCTTC.

This clonotype was counted at least ten times. CDR3 protein: CSARVATSLAFF. The DNA of the CDR3 is TGCAGTGCTAGAGTAGCGACAAGTCTAGCTTTCTTT. The V and J genes are TRBV20-1 and TRBJ1-1, with D unclear. The CDR3 runs 12 residues. Germline assignment: CDR1 DFQATT and CDR2 SNEGSKA (reference sequence). V was clipped by 1 base and J by 10 bases, with 13 bases between them.

This sequence joins TRBV11-2 and TRBJ2-1; TRBD2 is a possible D gene (6 bases). With 2 bases removed from V and 4 bases from J, the gap between germline ends came to 12 bases. The CDR3 runs to 15 residues. The germline gives CDR1 SGHAT, CDR2 FQNNGV. CDR3 coding DNA: TGTGCCAGCAGCTTAAACTCGGGGAGGTACAATGAGCAGTTCTTC. It yields the protein CASSLNSGRYNEQFF.

This clonotype was detected only once. The chain uses TRBV24-1 and TRBJ2-1; either TRBD1 or TRBD2 may supply D (5 bases each). Trimming removed 7 bases from V and 8 bases from J, with 17 bases in between. This CDR3 comprises 14 residues. The germline V gene has CDR1 KGHDR and CDR2 SFDVKD. The CDR3 loop is CATSTRGRGYEQFF. CDR3 nucleotide sequence: TGTGCCACCAGCACGAGGGGAAGGGGCTATGAGCAGTTCTTC.

The chain carries TRBV7-8 and TRBJ2-1, with TRBD2 as a possible D gene (5 bases). The CDR3 runs 14 residues. CDR1 SGHVS and CDR2 FQNEAQ come from the germline V gene. V lost 1 base, J lost 2 bases, and 6 bases lay in between. Written as DNA, the CDR3 is TGTGCCAGCAGCTTAGTGGGAGCCTACAATGAGCAGTTCTTC. Translation: CASSLVGAYNEQFF.